The source of this T cell receptor beta chain is a study of blood T cell repertoires in COVID-19. Trimming took 3 bases from V and 0 from J; bases not matched to a gene: 2. Germline V gene data show CDR1 as LNHDA and CDR2 as SQIVND (reference sequence). The CDR3 spans 15 residues. Assay used: immunoSEQ multiplex PCR; TCRdb lists only in-frame clones, some missing. The sample shows 250,000 to 400,000 clones, 85% to 90% of them seen only once. This TCR was sampled from a woman in her 30s with COVID-19, enrolled during active disease. The genes are TRBV19 and TRBJ1-5, with 7 bases lining up with TRBD1. Sequenced sample: peripheral blood. CDR3 amino acids: CASSMTGSSNQPQHF. The CDR3 nucleotides are TGTGCCAGTAGTATGACAGGGAGTAGCAATCAGCCCCAGCATTTT.